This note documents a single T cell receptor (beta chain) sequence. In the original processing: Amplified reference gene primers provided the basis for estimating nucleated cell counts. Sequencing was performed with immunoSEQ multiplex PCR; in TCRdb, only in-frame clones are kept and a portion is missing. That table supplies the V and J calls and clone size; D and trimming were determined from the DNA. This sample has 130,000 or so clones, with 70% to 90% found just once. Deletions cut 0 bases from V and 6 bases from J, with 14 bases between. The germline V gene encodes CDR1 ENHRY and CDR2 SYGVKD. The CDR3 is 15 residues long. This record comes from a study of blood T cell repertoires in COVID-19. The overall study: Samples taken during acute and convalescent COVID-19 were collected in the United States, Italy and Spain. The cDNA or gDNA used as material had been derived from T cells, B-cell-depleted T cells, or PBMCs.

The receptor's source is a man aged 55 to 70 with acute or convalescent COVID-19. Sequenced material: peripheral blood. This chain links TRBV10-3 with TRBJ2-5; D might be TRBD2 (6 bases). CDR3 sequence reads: CAISESVREQKTQYF. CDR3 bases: TGTGCCATCAGTGAGTCAGTCCGGGAGCAGAAGACCCAGTACTTC.